Following are 28 T cell receptor beta chains from one sample sequenced in a study of cytomegalovirus exposure and HLA in healthy donors. In the PCR, 60 Vbeta and 13 Jbeta primers were used. The table came from immunoSEQ multiplex PCR; TCRdb's copy has only in-frame clones and leaves some out. The sample shows under 150,000 clones, around three quarters of them seen only once. Sequenced material: PBMCs. These receptors originate from a man in his forties in good health and CMV-seropositive.

The rearrangement links TRBV9 to TRBJ2-2; 9 bases fit TRBD2. CDR1 and CDR2 (germline): SGDLS, YYNGEE. Trimming took 0 bases from V and 6 from J; bases not matched to a gene: 6. This CDR3 comprises 16 residues. The CDR3 loop is CASSVAAGGPAGELFF. As DNA, the CDR3 is TGTGCCAGCAGCGTAGCGGCGGGAGGGCCTGCCGGGGAGCTGTTTTTT. The variable domain in full, completed from reference TRBV9 and TRBJ2-2, reads DSGVTQTPKHLITATGQRVTLRCSPRSGDLSVYWYQQSLDQGLQFLIQYYNGEERAKGNILERFSAQQFPDLHSELNLSSLELGDSALYFCASSVAAGGPAGELFFGEGSRLTVL.

V and J are TRBV19 and TRBJ1-5, with D possibly TRBD1 on 5 matching bases. The CDR3 length is 15 residues. Per the germline V gene, CDR1 is LNHDA and CDR2 is SQIVND (reference sequence). The V end lost 2 bases, the J end lost 2 bases, and 10 bases lay between the germline ends. CDR3 bases: TGTGCCAGTAGTATATGGAGGGGCGGCAATCAGCCCCAGCATTTT. It specifies CASSIWRGGNQPQHF.

The chain employs TRBV4-1 and TRBJ1-1; TRBD1 matches at 7 bases. The CDR3 extends over 18 amino acids. Germline V gene data show CDR1 as MGHRA and CDR2 as YSYEKL. After removal of 1 base from V and 4 bases from J, the junction contained 15 bases not matched to a gene. The CDR3 loop reads CASSQGPTTGLLSTEAFF. The CDR3 DNA reads as TGCGCCAGCAGCCAAGGGCCCACGACAGGGCTCTTGAGCACTGAAGCTTTCTTT.

The chain employs TRBV19 and TRBJ2-2; 9 bases are a match to TRBD1. V lost 5 bases to trimming and J lost 3 bases; unmatched junction nucleotides: 10. Germline V gene lookup returns CDR1 LNHDA and CDR2 SQIVND (reference sequence). The CDR3 consists of 17 residues. The CDR3 region is CASSADRGLGDTGELFF. The CDR3 DNA reads TGTGCCAGTAGTGCGGACAGGGGATTAGGCGACACCGGGGAGCTGTTTTTT.

This clone was detected only once. The V gene is TRBV28, the J gene TRBJ1-2, with D perhaps TRBD1 (6 bases). Germline CDR1 and CDR2: MDHEN and SYDVKM. The CDR3 is 12 residues long. V was clipped by 3 bases and J by 4 bases, with 6 bases between them. This CDR3 is CASSFRGYGYTF. CDR3 in DNA: TGTGCCAGCAGTTTCAGGGGCTATGGCTACACCTTC.

This chain uses TRBV5-1 with TRBJ1-1, with D tentatively TRBD1 (5 bases). This CDR3 region has 16 residues. The germline V gene encodes CDR1 SGHRS and CDR2 YFSETQ. The V and J ends lost 3 bases and 1 base respectively, with 16 bases between them. This CDR3 reads CASSSTDRGSNTEAFF. CDR3 coding DNA: TGCGCCAGCAGCTCCACGGATCGGGGGTCGAACACTGAAGCTTTCTTT.

This rearrangement joins TRBV4-1 to TRBJ1-1; D is uncertain. There are 15 residues in the CDR3. CDR1 is MGHRA and CDR2 is YSYEKL in the germline V gene. Trimming removed 5 bases at V and 5 bases at J, with 18 bases between. CDR3 bases: TGCGCCAGCAGCACAGAGGAGGGATGGGAAACTGAAGCTTTCTTT. Protein product: CASSTEEGWETEAFF.

Concerning this clone: One end of the junction is discordant with germline, which a read error may explain. The V and J genes are TRBV7-9 and TRBJ1-3; 8 nucleotides match TRBD1. The CDR3 is made up of 15 amino acids. Per germline, CDR1 SEHNR and CDR2 FQNEAQ (reference sequence). The DNA for the CDR3 is TGTTCCAGCAGCTTAGCGACAGGGGTTGGAAACACCATATATTTT. Its translation is CSSSLATGVGNTIYF.

This clone was recorded only once. The rearrangement links TRBV29-1 to TRBJ2-1; 12 bases match TRBD2. The CDR3 is 14 amino acids. The V segment lost 2 bases and the J segment 6 bases; nucleotides outside the gene matches: 2. Germline assignment: CDR1 SQVTM and CDR2 ANQGSEA. CDR3 region: CSVEPSGRGNEQFF. CDR3 nucleotide sequence: TGCAGCGTTGAACCTAGCGGGAGGGGCAATGAGCAGTTCTTC.

This sequence joins TRBV6-5 and TRBJ1-2; unclear D gene. This CDR3 has 12 residues. Trimming shortened V by 5 bases and J by 8 bases, and 12 bases separated the two germline ends. CDR1 MNHEY and CDR2 SVGAGI come from the germline V gene. The CDR3 loop reads CASSPYSGGYTF. The CDR3 DNA sequence: TGTGCCAGCAGTCCCTACAGTGGCGGCTACACCTTC.

This clone has just a few counts. The chain uses TRBV18 and TRBJ2-1, with 8 bases matching TRBD2. Germline V gives CDR1 KGHSH, CDR2 LQKENI. The CDR3 loop spans 13 amino acids. V shed 4 bases and J 7 bases; nucleotides not matched to a gene: 3. CDR3 coding DNA: TGTGCCAGCTCACTAAGCGGGAGTAATGAGCAGTTCTTC. Amino acids: CASSLSGSNEQFF.

This clone was seen a single time. This chain links TRBV4-1 with TRBJ1-5; the D is unclear. The CDR3 loop spans 13 amino acids. Trimming took off 0 bases at V and 6 bases at J, with 6 bases between the two ends. Germline V gene data show CDR1 as MGHRA and CDR2 as YSYEKL. The CDR3, as DNA: TGCGCCAGCAGCCAAGATTTGCGTCAGCCCCAGCATTTT. Translation: CASSQDLRQPQHF.

V and J are TRBV6-5 and TRBJ2-3; D may be TRBD1 (5 bases). Per the germline V gene, CDR1 is MNHEY and CDR2 is SVGAGI. The V gene lost 2 bases and the J gene lost 8 bases, with 5 bases spanning the gap. The CDR3 is 11 residues long. CDR3 in DNA: TGTGCCAGCAGTTACAGGGGTACGCAGTATTTT. This codes for CASSYRGTQYF.

This chain links TRBV7-9 with TRBJ2-7, with TRBD2 identical over 9 bases. Germline CDR1 is SEHNR and CDR2 is FQNEAQ (reference sequence). Unmatched junction bases numbered 3, after V lost 1 base and J lost 2 bases. This CDR3 has 15 residues. CDR3 protein: CASSLVIAGAYEQYF. In DNA, the CDR3 is TGTGCCAGCAGCTTAGTAATAGCGGGAGCCTACGAGCAGTACTTC.

This clone came up a few times. The CDR3 bases are TGTGCCAGTAGTATAGGAACCGGTAGGAGCTATGGCTACACCTTC. It yields the protein CASSIGTGRSYGYTF. The V gene is TRBV19, the J gene TRBJ1-2; D unresolved. This CDR3 has 15 residues. Germline CDR1 reads LNHDA; CDR2 reads SQIVND (reference sequence). Trimming removed 1 base from V and 4 bases from J, with 13 bases in between.

The V and J genes are TRBV30 and TRBJ1-5, with a possible D match to TRBD1 (6 bases). The CDR3 totals 17 residues. Trimming removed 0 bases at V and 3 bases at J, with 18 bases between. Per germline, CDR1 GTSNPN and CDR2 SVGIG (reference sequence). CDR3 coding DNA: TGTGCCTGGAGTGTACGTACCCCGACAGGTTTCAATCAGCCCCAGCATTTT. Protein: CAWSVRTPTGFNQPQHF.

DNA of the CDR3: TGTGCCAGCATGTCAGGTCATCTGAAGTACTTC. Translation: CASMSGHLKYF. The chain carries TRBV6-1 and TRBJ2-7, with D unresolved. Looked up from germline, CDR1 is MNHNS and CDR2 is SASEGT. The CDR3 is 11 amino acids. V was cut by 7 bases and J by 11 bases, with 15 bases left in between.

The J gene is TRBJ2-7, the V gene TRBV11-2, with a weak D call TRBD2 (6 bases). V lost 1 base and J lost 0, with 10 bases in between. The CDR3 contains 15 residues. CDR1 is SGHAT, CDR2 FQNNGV, per germline. CDR3 nucleotides: TGTGCCAGCAGCTTAGTAGCGGTGAGCTCCTACGAGCAGTACTTC. It is translated as CASSLVAVSSYEQYF.

This clone was recorded a few times. This sequence joins TRBV7-9 and TRBJ2-1; D possibly corresponds to TRBD2 (6 bases). Trimming removed 5 bases at V and 2 bases at J, with 19 bases between. Germline CDR1 SEHNR, CDR2 FQNEAQ (reference sequence). CDR3 length equals 17 residues. CDR3 coding DNA: TGTGCCAGCAGCCCCGGACCGGGACTGCGGACCTACAATGAGCAGTTCTTC. This encodes CASSPGPGLRTYNEQFF.

The chain is built from TRBV19 and TRBJ2-2, with D possibly matching TRBD2 (5 bases). CDR3 length: 15 residues. Germline V gene sequence: CDR1 LNHDA, CDR2 SQIVND (reference sequence). V shed 1 base and J shed 2 bases, with 8 bases lying between them. DNA for the CDR3: TGTGCCAGTAGTATAGGAACGGGAAACACCGGGGAGCTGTTTTTT. Its translation is CASSIGTGNTGELFF.

In DNA, the CDR3 is TGCAGCTCTATCTCGAGGGGGGGACAGGGTGTTCTCGAGCAGTACTTC. As protein: CSSISRGGQGVLEQYF. The V call is TRBV29-1, the J call TRBJ2-7, with TRBD1 identical over 9 bases. The V and J ends lost 8 bases and 6 bases, in that order; junction bases with no gene match: 20. Germline CDR1 and CDR2: SQVTM and ANQGSEA. CDR3 length: 16 residues.

Only one count was recorded for this clone. The V gene is TRBV5-4, the J gene TRBJ2-2; TRBD1 agrees at 10 bases. The CDR3 runs 15 residues. The junction had 5 bases not matched to a gene; V was cut back by 3 bases and J by 6 bases. Germline CDR1 reads SGHNT; CDR2 reads YYREEE (reference sequence). CDR3 region: CASSWDRGLAGELFF. CDR3 nucleotides: TGTGCCAGCAGCTGGGACAGGGGTCTGGCCGGGGAGCTGTTTTTT.

Of note for this clone: Other DNA sequences from this sample encode an identical CDR3 as well. The chain combines TRBV20-1 with TRBJ2-3; D not certain. The CDR3 totals 10 residues. Trimming shortened V by 3 bases and J by 6 bases, and 4 bases separated the two germline ends. CDR1 and CDR2 from the germline V gene are DFQATT and SNEGSKA (reference sequence). The CDR3 sequence: CSASRDTQYF. The DNA for the CDR3 is TGCAGTGCTAGTCGGGATACGCAGTATTTT.

This chain links TRBV28 with TRBJ1-2; 8 positions agree with TRBD1. The V segment lost 8 bases and the J segment 1 base; nucleotides outside the gene matches: 0. This CDR3 comprises 12 residues. Germline-derived CDR1 and CDR2 are MDHEN and SYDVKM. In DNA form, the CDR3 reads TGTGCCAGCGACAGGGGTAACTATGGCTACACCTTC. Translation gives CASDRGNYGYTF.

As concerns this clone: At one of its ends the junction is not consistent with the germline gene, which may arise from a read error. The V gene is TRBV28, the J gene TRBJ2-3; 12 nucleotides align to TRBD1. The CDR3 totals 15 residues. Germline V lookup: CDR1 MDHEN, CDR2 SYDVKM. DNA of the CDR3: TGTGCCAGCAGTCCCGGGACAGGGGGCACAGATATGCAGTATTTT. Encoded protein: CASSPGTGGTDMQYF.

The V and J genes are TRBV28 and TRBJ2-1; D is possibly TRBD1 (5 bases). Germline lookup yields CDR1 MDHEN and CDR2 SYDVKM. Trimming removed 8 bases at V and 7 bases at J, with 12 bases between. This CDR3 comprises 12 residues. The CDR3 sequence: CASLQYRNEQFF. The CDR3, as DNA: TGTGCCAGCCTCCAGTACAGGAATGAGCAGTTCTTC.

This clone was seen just once. The chain is built from TRBV14 and TRBJ2-1; 8 nucleotides match TRBD2. Trimming removed 6 bases from V and 7 bases from J; junction bases left unmatched: 20. The germline V gene has CDR1 SGHDN and CDR2 FVKESK. This CDR3 has 18 amino acids. The CDR3 spells CASSFFPPTGGPGNEQFF. The CDR3 region has the DNA TGTGCCAGCAGTTTCTTCCCCCCCACGGGAGGGCCGGGGAATGAGCAGTTCTTC.

V gene TRBV6-5 combines with J gene TRBJ2-7, with 8 bases lining up with TRBD1. V trimming: 0 bases; J trimming: 0 bases; junction bases outside the gene matches: 4. The CDR3 has 16 amino acids. Germline V gives CDR1 MNHEY, CDR2 SVGAGI. Here the CDR3 reads CASSYSGGQVSYEQYF. Written as DNA, the CDR3 is TGTGCCAGCAGTTACTCCGGGGGACAGGTCTCCTACGAGCAGTACTTC.